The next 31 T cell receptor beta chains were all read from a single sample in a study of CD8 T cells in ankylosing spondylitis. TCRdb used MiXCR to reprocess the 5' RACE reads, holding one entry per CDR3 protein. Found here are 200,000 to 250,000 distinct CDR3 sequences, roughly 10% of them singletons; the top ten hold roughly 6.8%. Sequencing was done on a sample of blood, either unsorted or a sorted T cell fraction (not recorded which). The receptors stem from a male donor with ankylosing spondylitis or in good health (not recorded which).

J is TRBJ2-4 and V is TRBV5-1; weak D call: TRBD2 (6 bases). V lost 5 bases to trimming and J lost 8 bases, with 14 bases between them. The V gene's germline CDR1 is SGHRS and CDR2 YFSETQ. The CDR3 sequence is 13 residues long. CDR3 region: CASRKTGGDIQYF. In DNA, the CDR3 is TGCGCCAGCAGAAAAACAGGAGGGGACATTCAGTACTTC.

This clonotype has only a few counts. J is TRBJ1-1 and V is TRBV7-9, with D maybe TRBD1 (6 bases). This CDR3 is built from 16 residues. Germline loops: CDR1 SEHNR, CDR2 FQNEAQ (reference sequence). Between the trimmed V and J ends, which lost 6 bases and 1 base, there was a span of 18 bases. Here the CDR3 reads CASSLINRDKNTEAFF. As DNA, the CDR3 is TGTGCCAGCAGTTTGATCAATCGGGACAAGAACACTGAAGCTTTCTTT. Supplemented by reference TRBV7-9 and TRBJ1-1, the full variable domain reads DTGVSQNPRHKITKRGQNVTFRCDPISEHNRLYWYRQTLGQGPEFLTYFQNEAQLEKSRLLSDRFSAERPKGSFSTLEIQRTEQGDSAMYLCASSLINRDKNTEAFFGQGTRLTVV.

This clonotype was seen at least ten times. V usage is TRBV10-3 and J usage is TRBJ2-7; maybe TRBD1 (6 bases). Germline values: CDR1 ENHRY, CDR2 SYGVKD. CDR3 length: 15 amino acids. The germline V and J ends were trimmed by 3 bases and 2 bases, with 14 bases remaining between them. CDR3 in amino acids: CAISETGLHTYEQYF. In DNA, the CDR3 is TGTGCCATCAGTGAAACAGGGTTACACACCTACGAGCAGTACTTC.

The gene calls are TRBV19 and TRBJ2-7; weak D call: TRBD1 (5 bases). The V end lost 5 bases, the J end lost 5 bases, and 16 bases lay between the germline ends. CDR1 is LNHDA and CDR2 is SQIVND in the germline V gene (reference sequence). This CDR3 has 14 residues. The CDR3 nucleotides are TGTGCCAGTAGTGGCGGACATGGTTGGGACGAGCAGTACTTC. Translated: CASSGGHGWDEQYF.

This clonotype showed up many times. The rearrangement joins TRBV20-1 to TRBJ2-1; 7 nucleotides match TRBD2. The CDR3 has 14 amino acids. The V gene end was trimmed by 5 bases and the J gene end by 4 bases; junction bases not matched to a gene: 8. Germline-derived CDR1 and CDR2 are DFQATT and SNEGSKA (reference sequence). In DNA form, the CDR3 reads TGCAGTGCTCTCTCTAGCGGCCTATACAATGAGCAGTTCTTC. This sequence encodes CSALSSGLYNEQFF.

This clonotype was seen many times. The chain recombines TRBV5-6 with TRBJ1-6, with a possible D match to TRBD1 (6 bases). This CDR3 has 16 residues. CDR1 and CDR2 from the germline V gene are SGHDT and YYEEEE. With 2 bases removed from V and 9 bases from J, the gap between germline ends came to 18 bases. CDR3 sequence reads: CASSFDTGAGASPLHF. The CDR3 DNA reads TGTGCCAGCAGCTTTGATACGGGGGCAGGAGCTTCACCCCTCCACTTT.

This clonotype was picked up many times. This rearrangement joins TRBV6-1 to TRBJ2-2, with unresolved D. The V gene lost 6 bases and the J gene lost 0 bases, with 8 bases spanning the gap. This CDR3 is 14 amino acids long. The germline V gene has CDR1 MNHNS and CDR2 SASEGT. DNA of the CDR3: TGTGCCAGCAGAGTGCGAGCGAACACCGGGGAGCTGTTTTTT. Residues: CASRVRANTGELFF.

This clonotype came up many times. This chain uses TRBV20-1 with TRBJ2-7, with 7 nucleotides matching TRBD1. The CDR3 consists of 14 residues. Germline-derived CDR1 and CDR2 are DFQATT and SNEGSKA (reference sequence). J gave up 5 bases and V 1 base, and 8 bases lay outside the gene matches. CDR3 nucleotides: TGCAGTGCTAGAGGAGTGACAGGGAGAAACGAGCAGTACTTC. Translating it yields CSARGVTGRNEQYF.

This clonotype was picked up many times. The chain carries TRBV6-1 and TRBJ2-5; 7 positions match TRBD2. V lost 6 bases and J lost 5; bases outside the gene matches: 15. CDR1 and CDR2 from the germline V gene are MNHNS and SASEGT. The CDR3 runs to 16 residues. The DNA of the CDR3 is TGTGCCAGCAGCCCCCTTTTGGGGAGGGAGGCGGAGACCCAGTACTTC. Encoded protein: CASSPLLGREAETQYF.

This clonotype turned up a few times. CDR3 DNA: TGTGCCAGCAGCCCGACTAGCGGGGGGGCGTCCACGCAGTATTTT. This gives the protein CASSPTSGGASTQYF. The chain carries TRBV7-2 and TRBJ2-3, with 14 positions matching TRBD2. V was pared by 5 bases and J by 9 bases, with 7 bases of the junction left unmatched. The CDR3 loop spans 15 amino acids. The germline CDR1 and CDR2 sequences are SGHTA and FQGNSA.

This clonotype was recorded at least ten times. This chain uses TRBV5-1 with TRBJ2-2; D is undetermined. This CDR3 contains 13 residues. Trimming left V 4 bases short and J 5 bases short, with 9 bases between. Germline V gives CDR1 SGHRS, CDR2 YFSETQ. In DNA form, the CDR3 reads TGCGCCAGCAGCCCAACAGATACCGGGGAGCTGTTTTTT. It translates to CASSPTDTGELFF.

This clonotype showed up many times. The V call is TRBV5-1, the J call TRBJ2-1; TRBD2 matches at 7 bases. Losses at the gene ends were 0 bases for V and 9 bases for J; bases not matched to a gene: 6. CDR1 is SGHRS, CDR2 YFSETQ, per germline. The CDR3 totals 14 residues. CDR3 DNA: TGCGCCAGCAGCTTGGTTGGACTAGAAAGTGAGCAGTTCTTC. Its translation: CASSLVGLESEQFF. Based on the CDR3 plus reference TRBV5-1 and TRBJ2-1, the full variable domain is KAGVTQTPRYLIKTRGQQVTLSCSPISGHRSVSWYQQTPGQGLQFLFEYFSETQRNKGNFPGRFSGRQFSNSRSEMNVSTLELGDSALYLCASSLVGLESEQFFGPGTRLTVL.

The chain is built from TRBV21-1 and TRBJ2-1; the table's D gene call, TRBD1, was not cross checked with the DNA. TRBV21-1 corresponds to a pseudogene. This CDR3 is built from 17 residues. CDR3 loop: CASSHQGGGTPWNEQFF. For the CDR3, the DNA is TGTGCCAGCAGCCACCAGGGTGGCGGAACCCCCTGGAATGAGCAGTTCTTC.

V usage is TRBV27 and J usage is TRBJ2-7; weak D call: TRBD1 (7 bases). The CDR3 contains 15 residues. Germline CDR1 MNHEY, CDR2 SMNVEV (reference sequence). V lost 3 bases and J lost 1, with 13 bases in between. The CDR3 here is CASSFAGQQSYEQYF. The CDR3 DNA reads TGTGCCAGCAGTTTTGCGGGACAGCAGTCCTACGAGCAGTACTTC.

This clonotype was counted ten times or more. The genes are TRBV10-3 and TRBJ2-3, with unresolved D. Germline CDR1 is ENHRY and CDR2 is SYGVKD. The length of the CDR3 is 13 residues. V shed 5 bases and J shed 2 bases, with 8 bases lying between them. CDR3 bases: TGTGCCATCAGTCCGAGCAACACAGATACGCAGTATTTT. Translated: CAISPSNTDTQYF.

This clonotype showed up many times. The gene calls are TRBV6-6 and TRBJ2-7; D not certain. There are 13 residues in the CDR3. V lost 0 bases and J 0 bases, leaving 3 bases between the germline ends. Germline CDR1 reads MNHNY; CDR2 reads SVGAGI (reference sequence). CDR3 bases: TGTGCCAGCAGTTACTCGAGCTCCTACGAGCAGTACTTC. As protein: CASSYSSSYEQYF.

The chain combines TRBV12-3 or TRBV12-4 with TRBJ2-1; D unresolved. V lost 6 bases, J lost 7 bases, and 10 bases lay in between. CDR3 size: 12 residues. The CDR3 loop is CASSPFGNEQFF. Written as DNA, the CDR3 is TGTGCCAGCAGCCCGTTCGGAAATGAGCAGTTCTTC.

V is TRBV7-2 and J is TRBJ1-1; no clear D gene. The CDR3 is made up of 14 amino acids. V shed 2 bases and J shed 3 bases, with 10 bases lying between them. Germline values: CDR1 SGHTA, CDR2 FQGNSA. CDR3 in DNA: TGTGCCAGCAGCTTAATGCCCGGGGACACTGAAGCTTTCTTT. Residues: CASSLMPGDTEAFF.

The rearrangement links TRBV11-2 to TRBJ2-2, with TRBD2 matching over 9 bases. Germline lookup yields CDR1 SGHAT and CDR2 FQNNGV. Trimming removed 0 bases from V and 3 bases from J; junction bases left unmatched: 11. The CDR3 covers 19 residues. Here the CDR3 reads CASSLDFWSGRRDTGELFF. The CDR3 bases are TGTGCCAGCAGCTTAGACTTTTGGAGCGGGAGGAGGGACACCGGGGAGCTGTTTTTT. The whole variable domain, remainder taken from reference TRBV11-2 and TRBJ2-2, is EAGVAQSPRYKIIEKRQSVAFWCNPISGHATLYWYQQILGQGPKLLIQFQNNGVVDDSQLPKDRFSAERLKGVDSTLKIQPAKLEDSAVYLCASSLDFWSGRRDTGELFFGEGSRLTVL.

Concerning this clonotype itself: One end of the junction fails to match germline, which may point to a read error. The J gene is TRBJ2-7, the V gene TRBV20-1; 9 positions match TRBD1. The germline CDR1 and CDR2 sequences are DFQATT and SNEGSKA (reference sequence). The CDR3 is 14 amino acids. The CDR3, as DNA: TGCAGTGCTAGAGGTCCGGGACAGGGCTACGCGCAGTACTTC. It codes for CSARGPGQGYAQYF.

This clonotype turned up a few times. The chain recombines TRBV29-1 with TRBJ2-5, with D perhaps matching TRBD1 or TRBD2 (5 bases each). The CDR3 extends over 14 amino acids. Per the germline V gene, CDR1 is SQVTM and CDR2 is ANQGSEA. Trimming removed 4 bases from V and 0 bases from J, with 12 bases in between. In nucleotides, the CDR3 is TGCAGCGTTGCCTTGGGACGGTACCAAGAGACCCAGTACTTC. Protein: CSVALGRYQETQYF.

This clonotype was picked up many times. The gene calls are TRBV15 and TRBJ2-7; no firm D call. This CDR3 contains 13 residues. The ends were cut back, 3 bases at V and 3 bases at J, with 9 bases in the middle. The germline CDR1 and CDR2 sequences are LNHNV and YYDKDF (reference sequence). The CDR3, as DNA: TGTGCCACCAGCAGTACAGCAAACTACGAGCAGTACTTC. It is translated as CATSSTANYEQYF. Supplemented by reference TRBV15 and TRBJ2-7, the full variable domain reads DAMVIQNPRYQVTQFGKPVTLSCSQTLNHNVMYWYQQKSSQAPKLLFHYYDKDFNNEADTPDNFQSRRPNTSFCFLDIRSPGLGDTAMYLCATSSTANYEQYFGPGTRLTVT.

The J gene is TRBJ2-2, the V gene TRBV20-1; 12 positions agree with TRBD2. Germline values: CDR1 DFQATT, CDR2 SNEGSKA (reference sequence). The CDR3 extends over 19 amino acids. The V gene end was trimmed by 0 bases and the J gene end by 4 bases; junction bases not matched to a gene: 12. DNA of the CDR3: TGCAGTGCTAGAGATCCCTCAGCTAGCGGGAGGGCAGGCACCGGGGAGCTGTTTTTT. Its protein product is CSARDPSASGRAGTGELFF.

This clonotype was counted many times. The CDR3 loop reads CASSESIVPGLAGNEQFF. Written as DNA, the CDR3 is TGCGCCAGCAGTGAGTCGATAGTTCCGGGACTAGCGGGCAATGAGCAGTTCTTC. The rearrangement links TRBV10-2 to TRBJ2-1; 12 nucleotides align to TRBD2. CDR1 and CDR2 from the germline V gene are WSHSY and SAAADI. After removal of 0 bases from V and 6 bases from J, the junction contained 9 bases not matched to a gene. The CDR3 totals 18 residues.

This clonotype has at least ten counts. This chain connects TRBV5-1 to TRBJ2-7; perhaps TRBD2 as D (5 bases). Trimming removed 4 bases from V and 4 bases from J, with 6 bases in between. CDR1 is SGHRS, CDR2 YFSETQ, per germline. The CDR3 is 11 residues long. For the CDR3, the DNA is TGCGCCAGCAGCGGGGAGTACGAGCAGTACTTC. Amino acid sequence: CASSGEYEQYF.

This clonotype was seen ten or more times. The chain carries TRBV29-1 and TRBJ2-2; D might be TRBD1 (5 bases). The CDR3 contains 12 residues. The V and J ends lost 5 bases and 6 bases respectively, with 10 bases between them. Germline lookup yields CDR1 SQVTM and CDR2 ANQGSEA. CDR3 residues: CSVPRVAGELFF. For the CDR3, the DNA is TGCAGCGTTCCCAGGGTTGCCGGGGAGCTGTTTTTT.

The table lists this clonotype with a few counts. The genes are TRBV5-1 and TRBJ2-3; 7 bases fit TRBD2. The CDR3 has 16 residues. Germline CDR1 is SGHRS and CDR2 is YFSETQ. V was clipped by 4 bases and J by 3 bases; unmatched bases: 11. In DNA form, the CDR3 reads TGCGCCAGCAGCCCCGACGAGCGGGGCATAACAGATACGCAGTATTTT. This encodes CASSPDERGITDTQYF. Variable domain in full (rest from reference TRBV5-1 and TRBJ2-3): KAGVTQTPRYLIKTRGQQVTLSCSPISGHRSVSWYQQTPGQGLQFLFEYFSETQRNKGNFPGRFSGRQFSNSRSEMNVSTLELGDSALYLCASSPDERGITDTQYFGPGTRLTVL.

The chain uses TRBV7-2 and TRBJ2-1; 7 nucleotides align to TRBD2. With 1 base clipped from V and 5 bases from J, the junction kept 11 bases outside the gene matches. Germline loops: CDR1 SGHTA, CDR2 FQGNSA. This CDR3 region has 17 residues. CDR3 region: CASSLVLAPKKNNEQFF. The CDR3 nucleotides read TGTGCCAGCAGCTTAGTACTAGCGCCCAAGAAAAACAATGAGCAGTTCTTC.

The CDR3 DNA reads as TGTGCCAGCAGCTTCCCGATAGGTGGCGAAGCTTTCTTT. This translates into CASSFPIGGEAFF. The chain carries TRBV11-2 and TRBJ1-1; no definite D call. Germline values: CDR1 SGHAT, CDR2 FQNNGV. The CDR3 sequence is 13 residues long. V gave up 3 bases and J gave up 8 bases, with 13 bases separating them.

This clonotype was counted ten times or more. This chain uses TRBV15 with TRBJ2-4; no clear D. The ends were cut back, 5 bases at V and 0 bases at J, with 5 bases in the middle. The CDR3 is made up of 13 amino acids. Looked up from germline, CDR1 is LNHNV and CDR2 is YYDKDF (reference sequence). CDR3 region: CATSELAKNIQYF. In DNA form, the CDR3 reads TGTGCCACCAGCGAACTAGCCAAAAACATTCAGTACTTC. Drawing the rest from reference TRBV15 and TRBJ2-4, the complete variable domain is DAMVIQNPRYQVTQFGKPVTLSCSQTLNHNVMYWYQQKSSQAPKLLFHYYDKDFNNEADTPDNFQSRRPNTSFCFLDIRSPGLGDTAMYLCATSELAKNIQYFGAGTRLSVL.

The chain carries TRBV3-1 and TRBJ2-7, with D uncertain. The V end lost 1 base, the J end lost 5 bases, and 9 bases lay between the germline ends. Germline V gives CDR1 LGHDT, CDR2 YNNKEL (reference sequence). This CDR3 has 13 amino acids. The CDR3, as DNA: TGTGCCAGCAGCCAAGTTAGGTACGACGAGCAGTACTTC. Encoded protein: CASSQVRYDEQYF.